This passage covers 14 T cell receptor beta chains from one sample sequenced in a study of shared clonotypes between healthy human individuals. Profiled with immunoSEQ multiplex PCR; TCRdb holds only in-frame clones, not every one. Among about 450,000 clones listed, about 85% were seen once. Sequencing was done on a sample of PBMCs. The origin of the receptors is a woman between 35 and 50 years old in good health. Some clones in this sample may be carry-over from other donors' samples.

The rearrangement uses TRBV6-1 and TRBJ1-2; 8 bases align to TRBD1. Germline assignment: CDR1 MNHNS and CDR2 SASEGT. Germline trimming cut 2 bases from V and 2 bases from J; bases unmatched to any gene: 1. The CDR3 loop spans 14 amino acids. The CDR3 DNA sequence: TGTGCCAGCAGTGAAACAGGGGGAAACTATGGCTACACCTTC. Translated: CASSETGGNYGYTF.

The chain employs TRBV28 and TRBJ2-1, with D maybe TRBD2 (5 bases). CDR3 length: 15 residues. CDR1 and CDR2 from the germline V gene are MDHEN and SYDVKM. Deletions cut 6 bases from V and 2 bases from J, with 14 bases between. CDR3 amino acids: CASSPSTLAYNEQFF. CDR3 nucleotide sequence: TGTGCCAGCAGCCCATCCACACTAGCCTACAATGAGCAGTTCTTC.

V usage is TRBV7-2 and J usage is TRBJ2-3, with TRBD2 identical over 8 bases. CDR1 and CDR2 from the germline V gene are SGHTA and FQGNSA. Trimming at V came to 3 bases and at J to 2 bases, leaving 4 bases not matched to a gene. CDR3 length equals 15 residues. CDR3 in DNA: TGTGCCAGCAGCTTCATAGCGGGGACCACAGATACGCAGTATTTT. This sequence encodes CASSFIAGTTDTQYF.

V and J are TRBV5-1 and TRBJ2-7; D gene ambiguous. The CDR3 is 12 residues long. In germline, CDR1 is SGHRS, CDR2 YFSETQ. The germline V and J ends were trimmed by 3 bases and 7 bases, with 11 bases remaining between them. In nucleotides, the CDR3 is TGCGCCAGCAGCTCCTCCCTCGAGGAGCAGTACTTC. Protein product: CASSSSLEEQYF.

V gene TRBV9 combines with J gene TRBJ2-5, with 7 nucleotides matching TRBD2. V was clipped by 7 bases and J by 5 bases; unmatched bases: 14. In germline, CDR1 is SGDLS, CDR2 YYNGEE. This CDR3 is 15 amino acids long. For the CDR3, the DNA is TGTGCCAGCTCTTCCGCTGGGAGGGCCGGGGAGACCCAGTACTTC. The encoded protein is CASSSAGRAGETQYF.

In DNA form, the CDR3 reads TGTGCCAGCAGCTCCATTATGCTAGCGGGCGCCGGGGAGCTGTTTTTT. Its translation is CASSSIMLAGAGELFF. The chain couples TRBV5-6 to TRBJ2-2, with 8 bases matching TRBD2. The CDR3 has 16 amino acids. V gave up 3 bases and J gave up 6 bases; unmatched junction bases: 10. Germline lookup yields CDR1 SGHDT and CDR2 YYEEEE. The complete variable domain, with remaining parts taken from reference TRBV5-6 and TRBJ2-2, reads DAGVTQSPTHLIKTRGQQVTLRCSPKSGHDTVSWYQQALGQGPQFIFQYYEEEERQRGNFPDRFSGHQFPNYSSELNVNALLLGDSALYLCASSSIMLAGAGELFFGEGSRLTVL.

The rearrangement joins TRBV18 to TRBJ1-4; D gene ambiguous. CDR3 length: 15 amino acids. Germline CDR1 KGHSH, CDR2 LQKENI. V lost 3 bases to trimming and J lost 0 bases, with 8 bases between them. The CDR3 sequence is CASSPRVATNEKLFF. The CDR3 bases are TGTGCCAGCTCACCTCGGGTTGCAACTAATGAAAAACTGTTTTTT.

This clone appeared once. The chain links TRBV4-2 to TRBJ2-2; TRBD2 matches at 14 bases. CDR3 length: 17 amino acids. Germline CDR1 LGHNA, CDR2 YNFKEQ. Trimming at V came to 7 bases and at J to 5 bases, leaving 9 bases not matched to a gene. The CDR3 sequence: CASKLVGTSGSTGELFF. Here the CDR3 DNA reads TGTGCCAGCAAGTTGGTGGGGACTAGCGGGAGTACCGGGGAGCTGTTTTTT.

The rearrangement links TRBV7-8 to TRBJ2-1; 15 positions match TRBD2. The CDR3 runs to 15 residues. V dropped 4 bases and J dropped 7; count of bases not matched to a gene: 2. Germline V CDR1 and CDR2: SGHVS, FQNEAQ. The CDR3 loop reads CASSSGLAGGNEQFF. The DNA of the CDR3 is TGTGCCAGCAGCTCAGGACTAGCGGGAGGGAATGAGCAGTTCTTC.

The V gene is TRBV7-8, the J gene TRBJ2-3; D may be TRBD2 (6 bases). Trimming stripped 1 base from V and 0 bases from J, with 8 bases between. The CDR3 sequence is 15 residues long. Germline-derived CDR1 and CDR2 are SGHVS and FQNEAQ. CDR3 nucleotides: TGTGCCAGCAGCTTAGGGGGGACTAGCACAGATACGCAGTATTTT. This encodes CASSLGGTSTDTQYF.

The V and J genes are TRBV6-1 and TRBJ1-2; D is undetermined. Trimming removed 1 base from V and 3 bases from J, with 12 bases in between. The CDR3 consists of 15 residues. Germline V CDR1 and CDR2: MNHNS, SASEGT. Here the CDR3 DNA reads TGTGCCAGCAGTGAAGAGGACGGGTTTTACTATGGCTACACCTTC. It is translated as CASSEEDGFYYGYTF.

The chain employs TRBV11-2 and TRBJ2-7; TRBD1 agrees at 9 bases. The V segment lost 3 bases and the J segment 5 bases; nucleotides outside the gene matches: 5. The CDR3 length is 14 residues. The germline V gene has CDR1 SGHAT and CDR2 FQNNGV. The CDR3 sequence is CASSFSGTGHEQYF. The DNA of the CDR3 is TGTGCCAGCAGCTTCTCCGGGACAGGGCACGAGCAGTACTTC.

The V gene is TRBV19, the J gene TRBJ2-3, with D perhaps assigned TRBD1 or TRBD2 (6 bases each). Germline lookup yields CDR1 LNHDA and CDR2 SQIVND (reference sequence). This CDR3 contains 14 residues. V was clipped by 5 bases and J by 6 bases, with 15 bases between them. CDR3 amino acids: CASSPTGAWDTQYF. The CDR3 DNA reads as TGTGCCAGTAGTCCCACGGGGGCCTGGGATACGCAGTATTTT.

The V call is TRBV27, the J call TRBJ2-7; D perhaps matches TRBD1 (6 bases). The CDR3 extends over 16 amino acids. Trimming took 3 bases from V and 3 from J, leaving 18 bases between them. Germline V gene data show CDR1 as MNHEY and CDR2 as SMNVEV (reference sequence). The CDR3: CASSFAGAQTFYEQYF. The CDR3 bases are TGTGCCAGCAGTTTTGCAGGGGCCCAAACTTTCTACGAGCAGTACTTC.